Listed below are T cell receptor beta chains from one sample, sequenced in a study of CD8 T cells in ankylosing spondylitis. Each CDR3 protein gets one entry after TCRdb re-called the 5' RACE reads with MiXCR. In the table there are just under 550,000 distinct CDR3 sequences, more than 9.5% of which are singletons. Sequenced material: blood, either unsorted or a sorted T cell fraction (not recorded which). The receptors shown here come from a male donor with ankylosing spondylitis. Both conserved end residues are part of each CDR3. The D gene is left open where the match is weak. Some rows have no size entry. The others give once, few or many, or a class for an expanded clone.

D	length	J	V	size	DNA	CDR3
-	12	TRBJ2-3	TRBV11-2	many	TGTGCCAGCAGCTTGATTACAGATACGCAGTATTTT	CASSLITDTQYF
TRBD1	13	TRBJ1-2	TRBV20-1	few	TGCAGTGCTTTACAGGGGGCTGGGTATGGCTACACCTTC	CSALQGAGYGYTF
-	14	TRBJ1-3	TRBV5-1	few	TGCGCCAGCAGCTCCGGGGTTTCTGGAAACACCATATATTTT	CASSSGVSGNTIYF
TRBD1	18	TRBJ1-1	TRBV20-1	-	TGCAGTGCTAGAGATGTTTATAAGATGGCAGGGGGGGCCACTGAAGCTTTCTTT	CSARDVYKMAGGATEAFF
-	16	TRBJ1-1	TRBV6-5	few	TGTGCCAGCAGTTATACTCGGGGGGCCTTGAACACTGAAGCTTTCTTT	CASSYTRGALNTEAFF
-	13	TRBJ1-1	TRBV7-9	-	TGTGCCAGCAGCTTCACGGAGGACACTGAAGCTTTCTTT	CASSFTEDTEAFF
TRBD2	15	TRBJ2-3	TRBV29-1	-	TGCAGCGTTGGAAAAGCGGGAGGAGGAACAGATACGCAGTATTTT	CSVGKAGGGTDTQYF
TRBD2	15	TRBJ2-7	TRBV29-1	many	TGCAGCGCCGTACTAGCGGGAGGCCTGTGGAACGAGCAGTACTTC	CSAVLAGGLWNEQYF
-	12	TRBJ2-5	TRBV7-2	-	TGTGCCAGCAGCTTCGGATCAGAGACCCAGTACTTC	CASSFGSETQYF
-	12	TRBJ2-4	TRBV5-1	-	TGCGCCAGCAGCCTACAGGAAAACATTCAGTACTTC	CASSLQENIQYF
-	12	TRBJ2-1	TRBV7-2	few	TGTGCCAGCAGTCGCGTTATAGATGAGCAGTTCTTC	CASSRVIDEQFF
-	14	TRBJ1-2	TRBV20-1	many	TGCAGTGCCCTAAGAGGGAACCGGCGGGTGGGCTACACCTTC	CSALRGNRRVGYTF
-	11	TRBJ2-1	TRBV12-3/TRBV12-4	many	TGTGCCAGCAGTACAGGGTCCTTTTTCGACTTC	CASSTGSFFDF
-	16	TRBJ1-3	TRBV5-1	many	TGCGCCAGCAGCTTGGCCGGCATTCGCTTTGGAAACACCATATATTTT	CASSLAGIRFGNTIYF
TRBD1	14	TRBJ1-1	TRBV24-1	-	TGTGCCACCAGTGAGACAGGGATTAACACTGAAGCTTTCTTT	CATSETGINTEAFF
-	14	TRBJ2-7	TRBV5-1	few	TGCGCCAGCAGCCCCAACTCTTTCGGCGGCGAGCAGTACTTC	CASSPNSFGGEQYF
TRBD2	15	TRBJ2-3	TRBV20-1	few	TGCAGTGCTCAGGAGGGTAGCGGGGGCACAGATACGCAGTATTTT	CSAQEGSGGTDTQYF
-	14	TRBJ2-5	TRBV7-9	few	TGTGCCAGCAGCCCTGACAGGACTTGGGAGACCCAGTACTTC	CASSPDRTWETQYF
TRBD1	16	TRBJ2-2	TRBV20-1	-	TGCAGTGCCAATACTGCCGGGACAGGGGAGACCGGGGAGCTGTTTTTT	CSANTAGTGETGELFF
TRBD1	16	TRBJ2-1	TRBV5-1	-	TGCGCCAGCAGCTTGGTAGGGTCAGGGGGTTTCAATGAGCAGTTCTTC	CASSLVGSGGFNEQFF
TRBD2	18	TRBJ2-3	TRBV3-1	-	TGTGCCAGCAGCCCCTCCGCCGCTGTAGCGGGTTACACAGATACGCAGTATTTT	CASSPSAAVAGYTDTQYF
TRBD1	13	TRBJ1-1	TRBV3-1	few	TGTGCCAGCAGCCAAGTCGCGACAGGGGAAGCTTTCTTT	CASSQVATGEAFF
TRBD1	15	TRBJ1-3	TRBV27	few	TGTGCCAGCAGTTACAGGGGGGAAACTGGAAACACCATATATTTT	CASSYRGETGNTIYF
-	13	TRBJ2-2	TRBV7-6	-	TGTGCCAGCACCGGGGACTACACCGGGGAGCTGTTTTTT	CASTGDYTGELFF
-	15	TRBJ1-2	TRBV27	-	-	CASNRDRGDFRGYTF